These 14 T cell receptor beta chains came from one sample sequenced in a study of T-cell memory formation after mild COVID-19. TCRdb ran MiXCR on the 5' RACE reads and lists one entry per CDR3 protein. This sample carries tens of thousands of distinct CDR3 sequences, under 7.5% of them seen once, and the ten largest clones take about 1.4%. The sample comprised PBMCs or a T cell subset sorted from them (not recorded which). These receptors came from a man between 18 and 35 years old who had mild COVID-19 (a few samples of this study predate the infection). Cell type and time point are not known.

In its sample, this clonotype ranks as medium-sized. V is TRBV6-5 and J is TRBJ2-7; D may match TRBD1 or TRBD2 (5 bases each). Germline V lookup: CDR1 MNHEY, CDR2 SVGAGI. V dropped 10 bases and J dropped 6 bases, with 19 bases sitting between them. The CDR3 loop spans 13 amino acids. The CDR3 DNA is TGTGCCACTAGCCGGGACGGATTGGGCGAGCAGTACGTC. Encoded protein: CATSRDGLGEQYV.

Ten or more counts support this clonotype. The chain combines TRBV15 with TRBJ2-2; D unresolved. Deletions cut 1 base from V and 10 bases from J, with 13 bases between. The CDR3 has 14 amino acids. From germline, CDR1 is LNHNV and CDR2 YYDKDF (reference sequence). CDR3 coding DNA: TGTGCCACCAGCAGAGCCAGGTTAAGGGTGGAGCTGTTTTTT. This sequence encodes CATSRARLRVELFF.

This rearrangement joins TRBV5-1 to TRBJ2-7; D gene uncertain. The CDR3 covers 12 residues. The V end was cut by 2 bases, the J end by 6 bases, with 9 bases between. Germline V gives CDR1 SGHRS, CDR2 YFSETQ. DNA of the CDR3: TGCGCCAGCAGCTTTGGTCGCCCCGAGCAGTACGTC. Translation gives CASSFGRPEQYV.

Written as DNA, the CDR3 is TGTGCCAGCAGGTCGGACCGGCGGGACTACACCGGGGAGCTGTTTTTT. Protein sequence: CASRSDRRDYTGELFF. The chain links TRBV5-6 to TRBJ2-2; the D gene is possibly TRBD2 (6 bases). CDR1 and CDR2 from the germline V gene are SGHDT and YYEEEE. The length of the CDR3 is 16 residues. V dropped 5 bases and J dropped 3 bases, with 17 bases sitting between them.

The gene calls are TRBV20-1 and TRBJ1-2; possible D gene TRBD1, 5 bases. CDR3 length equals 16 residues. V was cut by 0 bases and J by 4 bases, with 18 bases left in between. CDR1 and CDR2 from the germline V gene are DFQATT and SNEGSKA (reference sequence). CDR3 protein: CSARDPGGGRLYGYTF. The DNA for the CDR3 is TGCAGTGCTAGAGATCCGGGGGGAGGGCGGCTCTATGGCTACACCTTC.

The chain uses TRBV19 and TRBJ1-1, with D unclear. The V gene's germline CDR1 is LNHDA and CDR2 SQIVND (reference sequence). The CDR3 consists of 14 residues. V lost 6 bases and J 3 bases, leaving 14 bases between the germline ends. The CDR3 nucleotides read TGTGCCAGTAGGAGTGCTGGGCCCTACACTGAAGCTTTCTTT. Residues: CASRSAGPYTEAFF.

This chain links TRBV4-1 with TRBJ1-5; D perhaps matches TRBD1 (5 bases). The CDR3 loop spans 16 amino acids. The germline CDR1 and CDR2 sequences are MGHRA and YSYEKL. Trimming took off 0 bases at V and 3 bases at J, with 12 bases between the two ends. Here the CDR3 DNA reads TGCGCCAGCAGCCAAGATAGGGCGACAGTCAATCAGCCCCAGCATTTT. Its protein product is CASSQDRATVNQPQHF.

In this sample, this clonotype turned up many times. The CDR3 sequence is CASSLMTSGGSTDTQYF. The CDR3 bases are TGCGCCAGCAGCCTCATGACTAGCGGGGGGAGCACAGATACGCAGTATTTT. V is TRBV4-1 and J is TRBJ2-3, with 13 bases matching TRBD2. This CDR3 spans 17 amino acids. Germline V gene lookup returns CDR1 MGHRA and CDR2 YSYEKL. The V gene end was trimmed by 4 bases and the J gene end by 0 bases; junction bases not matched to a gene: 4.

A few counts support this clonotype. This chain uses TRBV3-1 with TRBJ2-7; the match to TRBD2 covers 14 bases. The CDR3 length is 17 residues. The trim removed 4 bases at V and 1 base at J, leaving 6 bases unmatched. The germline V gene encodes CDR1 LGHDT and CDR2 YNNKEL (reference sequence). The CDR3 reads CASSLGTSGGHSYEQYF. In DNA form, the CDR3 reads TGTGCCAGCAGCCTCGGGACTAGCGGGGGCCATTCCTACGAGCAGTACTTC.

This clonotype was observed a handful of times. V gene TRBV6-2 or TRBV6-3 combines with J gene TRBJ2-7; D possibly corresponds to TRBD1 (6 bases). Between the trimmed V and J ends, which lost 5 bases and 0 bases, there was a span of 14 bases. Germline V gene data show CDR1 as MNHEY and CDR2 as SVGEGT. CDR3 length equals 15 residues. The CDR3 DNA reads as TGTGCCAGCAGTGCGTTCGGGACACTCTCCTACGAGCAGTACTTC. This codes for CASSAFGTLSYEQYF.

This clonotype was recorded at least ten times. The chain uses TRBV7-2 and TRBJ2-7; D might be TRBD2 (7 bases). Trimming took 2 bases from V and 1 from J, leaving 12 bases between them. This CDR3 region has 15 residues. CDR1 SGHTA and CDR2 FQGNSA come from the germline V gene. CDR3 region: CASSLRGGDSYEQYF. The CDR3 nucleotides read TGTGCCAGCAGCTTAAGGGGGGGCGATTCCTACGAGCAGTACTTC.

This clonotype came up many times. DNA for the CDR3: TGTGCCAGCAGCTTAACATGGCGGTCGAACATTCAGTACTTC. Its translation is CASSLTWRSNIQYF. This chain connects TRBV7-9 to TRBJ2-4; D gene unclear. V was cut by 2 bases and J by 7 bases, with 12 bases left in between. The CDR3 is made up of 14 amino acids. Germline loops: CDR1 SEHNR, CDR2 FQNEAQ (reference sequence).

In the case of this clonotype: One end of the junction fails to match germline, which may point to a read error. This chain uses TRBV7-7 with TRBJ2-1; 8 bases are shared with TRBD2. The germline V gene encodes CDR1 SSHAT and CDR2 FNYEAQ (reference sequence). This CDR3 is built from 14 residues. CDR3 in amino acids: CASSLAGGANEQFF. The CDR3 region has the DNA TGTGCTAGCAGCTTAGCCGGGGGGGCGAACGAGCAGTTCTTC.

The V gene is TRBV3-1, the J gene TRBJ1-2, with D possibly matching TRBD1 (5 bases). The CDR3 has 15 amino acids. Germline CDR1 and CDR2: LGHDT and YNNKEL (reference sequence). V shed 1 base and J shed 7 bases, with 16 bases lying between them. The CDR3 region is CASSQGSGLDSGYTF. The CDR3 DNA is TGTGCCAGCAGCCAAGGTTCGGGACTCGACAGTGGCTACACCTTC. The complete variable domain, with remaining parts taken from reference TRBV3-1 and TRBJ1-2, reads DTAVSQTPKYLVTQMGNDKSIKCEQNLGHDTMYWYKQDSKKFLKIMFSYNNKELIINETVPNRFSPKSPDKAHLNLHINSLELGDSAVYFCASSQGSGLDSGYTFGSGTRLTVV.